The 25 T cell receptor beta chains below were found in one sample sequenced in a study of blood T cell repertoires in COVID-19 (dated by TCRdb to the early 2020s). Library prep was done by the immunoSEQ multiplex PCR assay. Here the immuneACCESS table is served through TCRdb, limited to in-frame sequences with V and J called. Missing clones are a known gap in these copies; in checked studies unresolved V genes cover under half, and the rest lacks a known reason. In this sample the table shows 100,000 to 150,000 clones, approximately 68% of which occur a single time. Of the sample, 2.2% falls within the top ten clones. The specimen sequenced was peripheral blood. The receptors were gathered from a woman in her sixties or seventies with acute or convalescent COVID-19.

The J gene is TRBJ2-2, the V gene TRBV9; 11 nucleotides match TRBD1. This CDR3 is 17 amino acids long. Per the germline V gene, CDR1 is SGDLS and CDR2 is YYNGEE. V was pared by 4 bases and J by 6 bases, with 11 bases of the junction left unmatched. The CDR3 reads CASSSLMGQGGAGELFF. The DNA for the CDR3 is TGTGCCAGCAGCTCACTGATGGGACAGGGGGGAGCCGGGGAGCTGTTTTTT.

V is TRBV28 and J is TRBJ1-2, with no clear D. The V end lost 2 bases, the J end lost 4 bases, and 11 bases lay between the germline ends. This CDR3 has 14 amino acids. Germline V gene sequence: CDR1 MDHEN, CDR2 SYDVKM. The CDR3 coding sequence is TGTGCCAGCAGTTTAGGAGGGAAGAGCTATGGCTACACCTTC. Residues: CASSLGGKSYGYTF.

V and J are TRBV9 and TRBJ2-7; D is unclear. The CDR3 contains 14 residues. CDR1 and CDR2 from the germline V gene are SGDLS and YYNGEE. V was cut by 1 base and J by 3 bases, with 11 bases left in between. The CDR3 DNA reads as TGTGCCAGCAGCGTACGTCCCGGTAGCTACGAGCAGTACTTC. Protein product: CASSVRPGSYEQYF.

The rearrangement links TRBV19 to TRBJ1-3; TRBD1 aligns across 8 bases. Germline assignment: CDR1 LNHDA and CDR2 SQIVND (reference sequence). This CDR3 comprises 14 residues. The V gene end was trimmed by 5 bases and the J gene end by 4 bases; junction bases not matched to a gene: 4. The CDR3 loop is CASSGQGRGNTIYF. In nucleotides, the CDR3 is TGTGCCAGTAGTGGACAGGGACGAGGAAACACCATATATTTT. The variable domain in full, completed from reference TRBV19 and TRBJ1-3, reads DGGITQSPKYLFRKEGQNVTLSCEQNLNHDAMYWYRQDPGQGLRLIYYSQIVNDFQKGDIAEGYSVSREKKESFPLTVTSAQKNPTAFYLCASSGQGRGNTIYFGEGSWLTVV.

The chain recombines TRBV5-1 with TRBJ1-2; no clear D. The germline V gene has CDR1 SGHRS and CDR2 YFSETQ. The CDR3 spans 12 residues. Trimming left V 5 bases short and J 2 bases short, with 7 bases between. CDR3 in DNA: TGCGCCAGCAGAACAGACAACTATGGCTACACCTTC. Translating gives CASRTDNYGYTF.

The V gene is TRBV12-3 or TRBV12-4, the J gene TRBJ2-1; weak D call: TRBD2 (6 bases). Trimming left V 3 bases short and J 9 bases short, with 9 bases between. The CDR3 spans 12 residues. This chain's CDR3 is CASSFFGGEQFF. The CDR3 nucleotides are TGTGCCAGCAGTTTTTTCGGGGGTGAGCAGTTCTTC.

The J gene is TRBJ1-1, the V gene TRBV12-3 or TRBV12-4, with D unresolved. Trimming shortened V by 3 bases and J by 4 bases, and 3 bases separated the two germline ends. The CDR3 runs to 11 residues. The CDR3 nucleotides read TGTGCCAGCAGTTTCAGCACTGAAGCTTTCTTT. Protein sequence: CASSFSTEAFF.

This clone showed up just a few times. J is TRBJ2-5 and V is TRBV5-6; 16 bases line up with TRBD2. Germline assignment: CDR1 SGHDT and CDR2 YYEEEE. There are 18 residues in the CDR3. The J segment lost 1 base and the V segment lost 0 bases, leaving 3 bases of the junction unmatched. The CDR3 protein is CASSLEGLAGGIQETQYF. The CDR3 region has the DNA TGTGCCAGCAGCTTGGAGGGACTAGCGGGAGGGATCCAAGAGACCCAGTACTTC.

V usage is TRBV5-4 and J usage is TRBJ2-3, with D perhaps matching TRBD1 (6 bases). Between the trimmed V and J ends, which lost 7 bases and 4 bases, there was a span of 16 bases. The CDR3 loop spans 14 amino acids. Looked up from germline, CDR1 is SGHNT and CDR2 is YYREEE (reference sequence). CDR3 residues: CASQREAGADTQYF. For the CDR3, the DNA is TGTGCCAGCCAACGGGAAGCAGGGGCAGATACGCAGTATTTT. The whole variable domain, filled in from reference TRBV5-4 and TRBJ2-3, reads ETGVTQSPTHLIKTRGQQVTLRCSSQSGHNTVSWYQQALGQGPQFIFQYYREEENGRGNFPPRFSGLQFPNYSSELNVNALELDDSALYLCASQREAGADTQYFGPGTRLTVL.

The rearrangement links TRBV15 to TRBJ1-2; D gene uncertain. The CDR3 is 14 residues long. V gave up 0 bases and J gave up 6 bases, with 11 bases separating them. Germline assignment: CDR1 LNHNV and CDR2 YYDKDF (reference sequence). CDR3 DNA sequence: TGTGCCACCAGCAGAGACTCATACTATGATGGCTACACCTTC. Protein: CATSRDSYYDGYTF.

V and J are TRBV11-2 and TRBJ2-7; the match to TRBD2 covers 10 bases. Trimming took 6 bases from V and 0 from J; bases not matched to a gene: 5. This CDR3 has 15 amino acids. Germline CDR1 SGHAT, CDR2 FQNNGV. The CDR3 bases are TGTGCCAGCAGGGTAGCGGGGGGCTCCTCCTACGAGCAGTACTTC. Protein: CASRVAGGSSYEQYF.

The chain couples TRBV5-6 to TRBJ2-2, with D perhaps TRBD2 (5 bases). The germline gives CDR1 SGHDT, CDR2 YYEEEE. This CDR3 comprises 13 residues. V dropped 4 bases and J dropped 5 bases, with 9 bases sitting between them. The CDR3 DNA sequence: TGTGCCAGCAGCCGGGGTGGAACCGGGGAGCTGTTTTTT. This gives the protein CASSRGGTGELFF. The whole variable domain, filled in from reference TRBV5-6 and TRBJ2-2, reads DAGVTQSPTHLIKTRGQQVTLRCSPKSGHDTVSWYQQALGQGPQFIFQYYEEEERQRGNFPDRFSGHQFPNYSSELNVNALLLGDSALYLCASSRGGTGELFFGEGSRLTVL.

The genes are TRBV25-1 and TRBJ2-3, with 8 bases matching TRBD2. This CDR3 is 14 amino acids long. V trimming: 4 bases; J trimming: 4 bases; junction bases outside the gene matches: 4. Germline CDR1 MGHDK, CDR2 SYGVNS. The CDR3 is CASSGAGDPDTQYF. The CDR3 region has the DNA TGTGCCAGCAGTGGAGCGGGAGACCCAGATACGCAGTATTTT.

This clone was detected once. V gene TRBV6-6 combines with J gene TRBJ2-7; TRBD2 aligns across 7 bases. The CDR3 length is 14 residues. V lost 3 bases and J lost 4; bases outside the gene matches: 6. The germline V gene has CDR1 MNHNY and CDR2 SVGAGI (reference sequence). CDR3 region: CASSYERGGYEQYF. CDR3 DNA sequence: TGTGCCAGCAGTTATGAGCGGGGCGGATACGAGCAGTACTTC.

This chain connects TRBV6-6 to TRBJ1-2; 7 bases fit TRBD1. J gave up 4 bases and V 5 bases, and 7 bases lay outside the gene matches. CDR3 length: 14 residues. Germline values: CDR1 MNHNY, CDR2 SVGAGI (reference sequence). The CDR3 DNA reads TGTGCCAGCAGTCCTCCAGACAGGGTCTATGGCTACACCTTC. It specifies CASSPPDRVYGYTF.

The chain couples TRBV24-1 to TRBJ2-5; TRBD2 matches at 7 bases. V gave up 2 bases and J gave up 3 bases; unmatched junction bases: 5. The germline V gene has CDR1 KGHDR and CDR2 SFDVKD. The CDR3 is made up of 15 amino acids. The CDR3 bases are TGTGCCACCAGTGATTCAGGGAGGGCAAAAGAGACCCAGTACTTC. This sequence encodes CATSDSGRAKETQYF.

The chain is built from TRBV7-2 and TRBJ2-2; no clear D. V lost 5 bases and J lost 6, with 10 bases in between. The CDR3 extends over 13 amino acids. Germline V lookup: CDR1 SGHTA, CDR2 FQGNSA. In nucleotides, the CDR3 is TGTGCCAGCAGCGTGGGCTACCCCGGGGAGCTGTTTTTT. Amino acid sequence: CASSVGYPGELFF.

This chain uses TRBV7-2 with TRBJ1-1; no clear D. The V gene's germline CDR1 is SGHTA and CDR2 FQGNSA. This CDR3 spans 14 amino acids. Trimming removed 2 bases at V and 0 bases at J, with 7 bases between. CDR3 bases: TGTGCCAGCAGCTTATCCCCCATGAACACTGAAGCTTTCTTT. As protein: CASSLSPMNTEAFF.

V gene TRBV25-1 combines with J gene TRBJ1-1; TRBD1 matches 7 bases. Germline loops: CDR1 MGHDK, CDR2 SYGVNS. There are 14 residues in the CDR3. The ends lost 3 bases at V and 5 bases at J; junction bases unmatched: 6. The CDR3 region has the DNA TGTGCCAGCAGTGAGTCGACAGGGAATACTGAAGCTTTCTTT. Translated, it gives CASSESTGNTEAFF.

This clone was detected many times. The chain recombines TRBV19 with TRBJ1-5; D is unclear. CDR1 and CDR2 from the germline V gene are LNHDA and SQIVND (reference sequence). Between the trimmed V and J ends, which lost 2 bases and 0 bases, there was a span of 8 bases. The CDR3 consists of 15 residues. This CDR3 reads CASSIQYYSNQPQHF. The CDR3 DNA reads as TGTGCCAGTAGTATACAGTATTATAGCAATCAGCCCCAGCATTTT.

This clone has just a few counts. The rearrangement joins TRBV11-2 to TRBJ1-1, with 9 bases fitting TRBD1. The CDR3 length is 15 residues. Unmatched junction bases numbered 5, after V lost 5 bases and J lost 1 base. The germline CDR1 and CDR2 sequences are SGHAT and FQNNGV. The CDR3 DNA reads TGTGCCAGCAGCCGACGACAGGGGGGGAACACTGAAGCTTTCTTT. Protein product: CASSRRQGGNTEAFF. Full variable domain (missing parts from reference TRBV11-2 and TRBJ1-1): EAGVAQSPRYKIIEKRQSVAFWCNPISGHATLYWYQQILGQGPKLLIQFQNNGVVDDSQLPKDRFSAERLKGVDSTLKIQPAKLEDSAVYLCASSRRQGGNTEAFFGQGTRLTVV.

The rearrangement joins TRBV6-1 to TRBJ1-2; 12 positions match TRBD1. With V trimmed by 11 bases and J by 2 bases, 6 bases remained unmatched. Per germline, CDR1 MNHNS and CDR2 SASEGT. CDR3 length equals 14 residues. CDR3 region: CALSGTGGNYGYTF. Here the CDR3 DNA reads TGTGCCCTTTCCGGGACAGGGGGCAACTATGGCTACACCTTC.

The V gene is TRBV9, the J gene TRBJ2-5, with D tentatively TRBD1 (5 bases). The V end was cut by 8 bases, the J end by 4 bases, with 12 bases between. The CDR3 totals 12 residues. In germline, CDR1 is SGDLS, CDR2 YYNGEE. The CDR3 here is CASNQGGETQYF. The CDR3 bases are TGTGCCAGTAACCAGGGTGGAGAGACCCAGTACTTC.

The V gene is TRBV7-9, the J gene TRBJ1-5, with D uncertain. Germline CDR1 is SEHNR and CDR2 is FQNEAQ (reference sequence). Trimming removed 5 bases at V and 0 bases at J, with 5 bases between. The CDR3 sequence is 13 residues long. CDR3: CASSRDSNQPQHF. Written as DNA, the CDR3 is TGTGCCAGCAGCAGAGATAGCAATCAGCCCCAGCATTTT.

The J gene is TRBJ2-5, the V gene TRBV15, with D perhaps TRBD1 (6 bases). Trimming took 7 bases from V and 1 from J, leaving 10 bases between them. There are 13 residues in the CDR3. Germline CDR1 reads LNHNV; CDR2 reads YYDKDF (reference sequence). CDR3 DNA sequence: TGTGCCACCACCAAAGGGGGCCAAGAGACCCAGTACTTC. Residues: CATTKGGQETQYF. The entire variable domain, with the rest obtained from reference TRBV15 and TRBJ2-5, is as follows: DAMVIQNPRYQVTQFGKPVTLSCSQTLNHNVMYWYQQKSSQAPKLLFHYYDKDFNNEADTPDNFQSRRPNTSFCFLDIRSPGLGDTAMYLCATTKGGQETQYFGPGTRLLVL.